The following is a TCR beta chain sequence with its context. Antigen: not known. Sorted-subset replicate PCRs used 200 ng of genomic DNA. This amount corresponded to about 30,000 T cell genomes. Clones were sequenced by immunoSEQ multiplex PCR, and TCRdb holds only the in-frame ones, with some missing. Seen here are just over 2,000,000 clones, about 95% observed once, and the top ten hold approximately 1.2%. This specimen belongs to a study of shared clonotypes between healthy human individuals. Terminally differentiated effector memory CD45RA+ cells were excluded from the naive CD8 cells, which were CD45RO-negative and positively selected for CCR7. The CDR3 spans 14 residues. Trimming stripped 2 bases from V and 1 base from J, with 8 bases between. Germline CDR1 and CDR2: MGHDK and SYGVNS. Study-level results: Read depth was anticipated to influence clonotype sharing among donors. Naive subsets typically showed greater estimated richness than memory subsets.

This TCR came from a man aged 18 to 30 in good health. The sequenced sample consisted of naive CD8+ T cells sorted from blood. The chain recombines TRBV25-1 with TRBJ2-5; D possibly corresponds to TRBD1 (5 bases). In nucleotides, the CDR3 is TGTGCCAGCAGTGAACAGGGTTCCCAAGAGACCCAGTACTTC. This encodes CASSEQGSQETQYF.